Each of the 29 T cell receptor beta chains below was sequenced from the same sample in a study of OX40 agonist ivuxolimab in advanced cancers. Profiling relied on immunoSEQ multiplex PCR, and the TCRdb table lists in-frame clones only, not all of them. The table includes some 85,000 clones, about 91% detected once. This sample comprised CD4+ or CD8+ T cells sorted from blood, obtained in a trial of the OX40 agonist ivuxolimab. These receptors came from an adult with an advanced solid tumor such as melanoma, head and neck, liver or kidney cancer.

The gene calls are TRBV5-4 and TRBJ2-7; D uncertain. CDR1 and CDR2 (germline): SGHNT, YYREEE (reference sequence). V was shortened by 4 bases and J by 4 bases, with 9 bases between the two germline ends. The CDR3 sequence is 12 residues long. The CDR3 loop is CASSQIPYEQYF. Written as DNA, the CDR3 is TGTGCCAGCAGCCAAATCCCGTACGAGCAGTACTTC. The whole variable domain, filled in from reference TRBV5-4 and TRBJ2-7, reads ETGVTQSPTHLIKTRGQQVTLRCSSQSGHNTVSWYQQALGQGPQFIFQYYREEENGRGNFPPRFSGLQFPNYSSELNVNALELDDSALYLCASSQIPYEQYFGPGTRLTVT.

The DNA of the CDR3 is TGCAGCGTTGAAGTGGCCCCACCGGAAGATACGCAGTATTTT. Amino acid sequence: CSVEVAPPEDTQYF. The rearrangement uses TRBV29-1 and TRBJ2-3; D ambiguous. This CDR3 contains 14 residues. The V end lost 1 base, the J end lost 5 bases, and 13 bases lay between the germline ends. CDR1 is SQVTM, CDR2 ANQGSEA, per germline.

V and J are TRBV18 and TRBJ2-7; 13 bases map to TRBD2. Trimming took 3 bases from V and 3 from J; bases not matched to a gene: 2. The CDR3 has 15 residues. Germline V gene data show CDR1 as KGHSH and CDR2 as LQKENI. The CDR3 sequence: CASSPTSGGDYEQYF. In DNA, the CDR3 is TGTGCCAGCTCACCCACTAGCGGGGGGGACTACGAGCAGTACTTC.

This clone has a single count. This rearrangement joins TRBV19 to TRBJ2-1; D may correspond to TRBD1 or TRBD2 (6 bases each). V lost 0 bases to trimming and J lost 7 bases, with 13 bases between them. The CDR3 runs 15 residues. Germline-derived CDR1 and CDR2 are LNHDA and SQIVND (reference sequence). For the CDR3, the DNA is TGTGCCAGTAGTATAGAAAGGGGGGCGTTAAATGAGCAGTTCTTC. It translates to CASSIERGALNEQFF.

CDR3 DNA sequence: TGTGCCAGCAGGACAGGGTCCTACGAGCAGTACTTC. Translated: CASRTGSYEQYF. The chain recombines TRBV28 with TRBJ2-5; 7 bases line up with TRBD1. The last part of the DNA fits TRBJ2-7 better; the J call may be wrong. The CDR3 extends over 12 amino acids. Germline loops: CDR1 MDHEN, CDR2 SYDVKM.

The rearrangement joins TRBV5-1 to TRBJ1-1; D is uncertain. V was trimmed by 1 base and J by 1 base, leaving 8 bases between them. Germline V gene data show CDR1 as SGHRS and CDR2 as YFSETQ. The CDR3 runs to 14 residues. CDR3 sequence: CASSLYLKNTEAFF. The CDR3 bases are TGCGCCAGCAGCTTGTACTTGAAGAACACTGAAGCTTTCTTT.

This clone was detected once. The V call is TRBV6-5, the J call TRBJ2-5, with 9 positions matching TRBD2. Germline-derived CDR1 and CDR2 are MNHEY and SVGAGI. Trimming took 0 bases from V and 7 from J; bases not matched to a gene: 9. The CDR3 spans 16 residues. CDR3 nucleotides: TGTGCCAGCAGTTACTCGGGAGCGGGAGGCCACGGGACCCAGTACTTC. Its protein product is CASSYSGAGGHGTQYF.

The chain employs TRBV7-2 and TRBJ2-3, with 8 bases matching TRBD2. V lost 0 bases to trimming and J lost 1 base; unmatched junction nucleotides: 6. This CDR3 has 17 amino acids. From germline, CDR1 is SGHTA and CDR2 FQGNSA. Here the CDR3 reads CASSLAAGGRGTDTQYF. For the CDR3, the DNA is TGTGCCAGCAGCTTAGCGGCGGGAGGTCGCGGCACAGATACGCAGTATTTT.

This clone was seen only a few times. The rearrangement links TRBV10-1 to TRBJ1-3; D is possibly TRBD1 (5 bases). V dropped 6 bases and J dropped 0 bases, with 9 bases sitting between them. The CDR3 runs 14 residues. Germline CDR1 is WNHNN and CDR2 is SYGVQD (reference sequence). CDR3 in amino acids: CASSLGTSGNTIYF. The DNA for the CDR3 is TGCGCCAGCAGCCTCGGGACCTCTGGAAACACCATATATTTT.

J is TRBJ2-7 and V is TRBV5-1, with D possibly called TRBD1 or TRBD2 (6 bases each). The V and J ends lost 4 bases and 2 bases respectively, with 16 bases between them. This CDR3 is built from 15 residues. CDR1 is SGHRS, CDR2 YFSETQ, per germline. CDR3 amino acids: CASSPGAAQPYEQYF. CDR3 DNA: TGCGCCAGCAGCCCGGGGGCTGCCCAGCCCTACGAGCAGTACTTC.

V usage is TRBV6-1 and J usage is TRBJ2-7, with 10 bases lining up with TRBD1. This CDR3 is built from 13 residues. Losses at the gene ends were 8 bases for V and 2 bases for J; bases not matched to a gene: 3. Germline values: CDR1 MNHNS, CDR2 SASEGT. The CDR3 DNA sequence: TGTGCCAGCCTAGGACAGGGGGCCTACGAGCAGTACTTC. Its protein is CASLGQGAYEQYF.

The CDR3 here is CASSEGRGFGTEAFF. DNA for the CDR3: TGTGCCAGCAGTGAGGGCAGGGGGTTCGGCACTGAAGCTTTCTTT. The chain combines TRBV6-1 with TRBJ1-1, with 7 positions matching TRBD1. Per germline, CDR1 MNHNS and CDR2 SASEGT. V lost 3 bases, J lost 4 bases, and 8 bases stayed unmatched. The CDR3 has 15 residues.

J is TRBJ2-2 and V is TRBV7-9; tentatively, D is TRBD2 (5 bases). V was clipped by 5 bases and J by 3 bases, with 19 bases between them. The V gene's germline CDR1 is SEHNR and CDR2 FQNEAQ (reference sequence). The CDR3 is 17 residues long. The CDR3 coding sequence is TGTGCCAGCAGCCAATTCCCGGCGGGCGGTGACACCGGGGAGCTGTTTTTT. Translating it yields CASSQFPAGGDTGELFF. The whole variable domain, filled in from reference TRBV7-9 and TRBJ2-2, reads DTGVSQNPRHKITKRGQNVTFRCDPISEHNRLYWYRQTLGQGPEFLTYFQNEAQLEKSRLLSDRFSAERPKGSFSTLEIQRTEQGDSAMYLCASSQFPAGGDTGELFFGEGSRLTVL.

This chain joins TRBV18 and TRBJ2-7; perhaps TRBD2 as D (7 bases). CDR1 is KGHSH, CDR2 LQKENI, per germline. The CDR3 totals 15 residues. Between the trimmed V and J ends, which lost 4 bases and 6 bases, there was a span of 19 bases. The CDR3 region has the DNA TGTGCCAGCTCACGGTGGGGGGGCGCCCGGGGCGAGCAGTACTTC. As protein: CASSRWGGARGEQYF. Combining the CDR3 with reference TRBV18 and TRBJ2-7 gives the whole variable domain NAGVMQNPRHLVRRRGQEARLRCSPMKGHSHVYWYRQLPEEGLKFMVYLQKENIIDESGMPKERFSAEFPKEGPSILRIQQVVRGDSAAYFCASSRWGGARGEQYFGPGTRLTVT.

The CDR3 region is CASSWGTYYEQYF. The CDR3 region has the DNA TGTGCCAGCAGCTGGGGGACTTACTACGAGCAGTACTTC. The chain links TRBV5-8 to TRBJ2-7; maybe TRBD2 (6 bases). V gave up 3 bases and J gave up 3 bases, with 10 bases separating them. In germline, CDR1 is SGHTS, CDR2 YDEGEE. The CDR3 has 13 residues.

V usage is TRBV6-1 and J usage is TRBJ1-2; D possibly corresponds to TRBD1 (5 bases). Trimming left V 7 bases short and J 4 bases short, with 16 bases between. Germline V gene data show CDR1 as MNHNS and CDR2 as SASEGT. This CDR3 comprises 14 residues. CDR3 bases: TGTGCCAGCATCCCGGGGGGGAGGAGCTATGGCTACACCTTC. Translated, it gives CASIPGGRSYGYTF.

The chain is built from TRBV7-3 and TRBJ2-3; weak D call: TRBD2 (6 bases). There are 15 residues in the CDR3. CDR1 is SGHTA, CDR2 FQGTGA, per germline. V lost 1 base and J lost 1, with 9 bases in between. CDR3 amino acids: CASSLSGVGTDTQYF. For the CDR3, the DNA is TGTGCCAGCAGCTTAAGCGGGGTGGGCACAGATACGCAGTATTTT.

The chain uses TRBV6-6 and TRBJ2-7; 8 bases align to TRBD2. Germline CDR1 is MNHNY and CDR2 is SVGAGI (reference sequence). This CDR3 comprises 16 residues. Germline trimming cut 2 bases from V and 3 bases from J; bases unmatched to any gene: 9. CDR3: CASSYTGGPGVYEQYF. DNA of the CDR3: TGTGCCAGCAGTTACACGGGAGGGCCCGGGGTCTACGAGCAGTACTTC.

The rearrangement uses TRBV29-1 and TRBJ2-7; D may correspond to TRBD1 or TRBD2 (5 bases each). Germline V lookup: CDR1 SQVTM, CDR2 ANQGSEA. The CDR3 contains 13 residues. The V and J ends lost 3 bases and 7 bases respectively, with 16 bases between them. The CDR3 reads CSVEQPGRGEQYF. Here the CDR3 DNA reads TGCAGCGTTGAGCAGCCAGGGCGAGGGGAGCAGTACTTC.

This sequence joins TRBV7-2 and TRBJ2-3; possibly TRBD1 for D (5 bases). Trimming pared 2 bases from V and 6 bases from J, leaving 18 bases between. Germline V gene data show CDR1 as SGHTA and CDR2 as FQGNSA. This CDR3 comprises 16 residues. CDR3 DNA sequence: TGTGCCAGCAGCTTAAGTTGGGCAGTGCCAGGGGATACGCAGTATTTT. Residues: CASSLSWAVPGDTQYF.

The J gene is TRBJ1-3, the V gene TRBV30, with D tentatively TRBD1 (6 bases). Germline CDR1 reads GTSNPN; CDR2 reads SVGIG (reference sequence). The germline V and J ends were trimmed by 7 bases and 4 bases, with 11 bases remaining between them. This CDR3 has 12 amino acids. CDR3 sequence (DNA): TGTGCCTTACAGGGATTCGGAAACACCATATATTTT. Translating gives CALQGFGNTIYF. Using reference TRBV30 and TRBJ1-3 for the parts outside the CDR3, the full variable domain is SQTIHQWPATLVQPVGSPLSLECTVEGTSNPNLYWYRQAAGRGLQLLFYSVGIGQISSEVPQNLSASRPQDRQFILSSKKLLLSDSGFYLCALQGFGNTIYFGEGSWLTVV.

V usage is TRBV7-9 and J usage is TRBJ2-7, with 7 bases identical to TRBD1. The CDR3 length is 17 residues. Germline CDR1 reads SEHNR; CDR2 reads FQNEAQ (reference sequence). After removal of 4 bases from V and 4 bases from J, the junction contained 16 bases not matched to a gene. CDR3 sequence: CASSSPGQSQASYEQYF. CDR3 coding DNA: TGTGCCAGCAGCTCGCCGGGACAGTCTCAGGCTAGTTACGAGCAGTACTTC.

This chain joins TRBV19 and TRBJ1-1; D remains ambiguous. The CDR3 consists of 12 residues. V was trimmed by 8 bases and J by 1 base, leaving 8 bases between them. Germline assignment: CDR1 LNHDA and CDR2 SQIVND (reference sequence). The CDR3 sequence: CASRVANTEAFF. The CDR3 DNA follows: TGTGCCAGTCGGGTGGCGAACACTGAAGCTTTCTTT.

The chain carries TRBV6-1 and TRBJ2-7; 10 positions agree with TRBD1. The ends lost 4 bases at V and 3 bases at J; junction bases unmatched: 6. CDR1 MNHNS and CDR2 SASEGT come from the germline V gene. The CDR3 has 15 residues. The CDR3, as DNA: TGTGCCAGCAGTGTAGATGGGACAGGGGTCTACGAGCAGTACTTC. The encoded protein is CASSVDGTGVYEQYF.

The chain employs TRBV15 and TRBJ2-5, with D tentatively TRBD2 (6 bases). The ends were cut back, 1 base at V and 5 bases at J, with 11 bases in the middle. Germline V gene lookup returns CDR1 LNHNV and CDR2 YYDKDF (reference sequence). The CDR3 extends over 14 amino acids. The CDR3 DNA follows: TGTGCCACCAGCAGAGTCGACAGCGGGGAGACCCAGTACTTC. Amino acids: CATSRVDSGETQYF.

The gene calls are TRBV30 and TRBJ2-1, with 8 bases fitting TRBD2. Trimming at V came to 7 bases and at J to 9 bases, leaving 11 bases not matched to a gene. The germline V gene has CDR1 GTSNPN and CDR2 SVGIG (reference sequence). This CDR3 spans 13 amino acids. Written as DNA, the CDR3 is TGTGCCTCCCCCGGGAGGGCCGGGGGTGAGCAGTTCTTC. Translated, it gives CASPGRAGGEQFF.

The chain uses TRBV15 and TRBJ2-5, with 9 bases lining up with TRBD1. Per germline, CDR1 LNHNV and CDR2 YYDKDF (reference sequence). V shed 0 bases and J 1 base; nucleotides not matched to a gene: 6. This CDR3 is built from 17 residues. The chain's CDR3 is CATSRDFGTGTQETQYF. In nucleotides, the CDR3 is TGTGCCACCAGCAGAGATTTCGGGACAGGGACCCAAGAGACCCAGTACTTC.

This chain connects TRBV7-9 to TRBJ2-7; no clear D. The CDR3 is 14 amino acids. The V gene lost 2 bases and the J gene lost 5 bases, with 13 bases spanning the gap. Germline assignment: CDR1 SEHNR and CDR2 FQNEAQ (reference sequence). CDR3 in DNA: TGTGCCAGCAGCTTAAGTCTAAACAGCGACGAGCAGTACTTC. Its translation is CASSLSLNSDEQYF.

In this sample, this clone turned up a few times. The V gene is TRBV5-5, the J gene TRBJ1-4; TRBD1 matches 10 bases. Germline V CDR1 and CDR2: SGHKS, YYEKEE (reference sequence). The CDR3 is 17 amino acids. Trimming took 2 bases from V and 5 from J; bases not matched to a gene: 9. CDR3 sequence reads: CASSFPGQGFENEKLFF. The CDR3 coding sequence is TGTGCCAGCAGCTTCCCGGGACAGGGGTTTGAGAATGAAAAACTGTTTTTT.